The present TCR beta chain was sequenced within a study of shared clonotypes between healthy human individuals. TCRdb keeps only in-frame clones here, not all; method: immunoSEQ multiplex PCR. The sample lists some 900,000 clones; 76% were seen once. Regarding the study as a whole: It was observed that 5% to 6.5% of naive CD4 clonotypes were shared across a few donors.

The CDR3 runs 17 residues. V lost 3 bases, J lost 0 bases, and 17 bases lay in between. Germline values: CDR1 LNHDA, CDR2 SQIVND (reference sequence). Regarding this clone: As yet, its antigen is unknown.

This sequence was found in a man in his late teens or twenties in good health. The chain joins TRBV19 to TRBJ1-1; perhaps TRBD1 as D (5 bases). The sample comprised memory CD4+ T cells sorted from blood. Regarding subset: CD45RA-negative fraction. CDR3 in DNA: TGTGCCAGTAGTATCGATGGGGCAGGCTCCATGAACACTGAAGCTTTCTTT. Amino acid sequence: CASSIDGAGSMNTEAFF. The full variable domain, its missing parts supplied by reference TRBV19 and TRBJ1-1, is DGGITQSPKYLFRKEGQNVTLSCEQNLNHDAMYWYRQDPGQGLRLIYYSQIVNDFQKGDIAEGYSVSREKKESFPLTVTSAQKNPTAFYLCASSIDGAGSMNTEAFFGQGTRLTVV.